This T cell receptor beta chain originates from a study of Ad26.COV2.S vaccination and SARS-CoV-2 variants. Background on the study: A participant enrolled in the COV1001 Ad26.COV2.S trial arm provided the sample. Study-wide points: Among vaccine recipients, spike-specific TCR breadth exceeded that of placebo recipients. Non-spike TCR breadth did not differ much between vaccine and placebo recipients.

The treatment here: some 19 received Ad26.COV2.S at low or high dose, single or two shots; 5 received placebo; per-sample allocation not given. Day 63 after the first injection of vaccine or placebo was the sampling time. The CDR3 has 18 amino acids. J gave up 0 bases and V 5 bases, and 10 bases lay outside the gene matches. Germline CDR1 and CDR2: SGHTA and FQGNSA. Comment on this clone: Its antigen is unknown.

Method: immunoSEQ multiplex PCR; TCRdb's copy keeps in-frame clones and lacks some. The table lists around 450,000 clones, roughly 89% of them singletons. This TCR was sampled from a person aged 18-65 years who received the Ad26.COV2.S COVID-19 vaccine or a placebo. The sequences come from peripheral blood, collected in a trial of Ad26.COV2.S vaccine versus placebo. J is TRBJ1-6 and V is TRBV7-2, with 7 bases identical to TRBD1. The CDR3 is CASSRIPPGGSYNSPLHF. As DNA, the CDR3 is TGTGCCAGCAGCCGGATACCGCCAGGGGGCTCCTATAATTCACCCCTCCACTTT.